A selection of T cell receptor beta chains follows, all from one sample in a study of T cells after yellow fever vaccination. Via MiXCR, TCRdb re-called the 5' RACE reads, giving one row per CDR3 protein. In the table there are about 550,000 distinct CDR3 sequences, roughly 19% of which are singletons. This sample comprised PBMCs, obtained 15 days after the yellow fever booster vaccination. The source is a young man who received the YFV17D yellow fever vaccine. Each CDR3 is given with its conserved first and last residue. D genes are given only for firm matches. Only part of the rows carry a size: once, few, many, or a class if the clone is expanded.

d_gene	v_gene	j_gene	abundance	CDR3aa	CDR3nt
TRBD1	TRBV6-2/TRBV6-3	TRBJ2-2	-	CASSYRTGGHGELFF	TGTGCCAGCAGTTACCGGACAGGGGGACACGGGGAGCTGTTTTTT
-	TRBV3-1	TRBJ2-3	-	CASSQDPAGGTDTQYF	TGTGCCAGCAGCCAAGATCCTGCTGGGGGCACAGATACGCAGTATTTT
-	TRBV12-3/TRBV12-4	TRBJ2-7	-	CASSRNSGEQYF	TGTGCCAGCAGTCGTAACTCCGGGGAGCAGTACTTC
-	TRBV5-1	TRBJ2-3	few	CASSLDGNTDTQYF	TGCGCCAGCAGCTTGGATGGCAACACAGATACGCAGTATTTT
-	TRBV12-3/TRBV12-4	TRBJ1-2	-	CASSPGELYGYTF	TGTGCCAGCAGCCCAGGCGAACTGTATGGCTACACCTTC
-	TRBV6-1	TRBJ1-5	few	CASSLQGANQPQHF	TGTGCCAGCAGCCTACAGGGAGCAAATCAGCCCCAGCATTTT
-	TRBV9	TRBJ2-1	-	CASSVEGTPYNEQFF	TGTGCCAGCAGCGTAGAGGGGACCCCCTACAATGAGCAGTTCTTC
TRBD2	TRBV7-2	TRBJ2-1	-	CANGLAGANNEQFF	TGTGCCAACGGACTAGCGGGAGCCAACAATGAGCAGTTCTTC
-	TRBV20-1	TRBJ2-3	-	CSVAGAADTQYF	TGCAGTGTGGCAGGGGCGGCAGATACGCAGTATTTT
-	TRBV7-2	TRBJ2-7	few	CASSPGSFTTGQYF	TGTGCCAGCAGCCCTGGGTCCTTTACTACGGGGCAGTACTTC
-	TRBV5-1	TRBJ2-2	-	CASSLDYRGELFF	TGCGCCAGCAGCTTGGACTATCGCGGGGAGCTGTTTTTT